This TCR beta chain came from a study of blood T cells in healthy people across ages. A second PCR, run for about 6 to 12 cycles, used a sample-barcoded 5' primer plus a J-beta primer mix. TCRdb used MiXCR to reprocess the 5' RACE reads, holding one entry per CDR3 protein. The data contain more than 1,400,000 distinct CDR3 sequences, around two fifths of them singletons. This clonotype was recorded a few times. Germline CDR1 SGHTA, CDR2 FQGNSA. This CDR3 has 18 residues. V lost 2 bases and J 4 bases, leaving 18 bases between the germline ends. This rearrangement joins TRBV7-2 to TRBJ1-6; unclear D gene. The sequence came from a woman aged 18-29 years in good health. Specimen: blood. The CDR3 loop is CASSLRGGGKAYNSPLHF. For the CDR3, the DNA is TGTGCCAGCAGCTTACGAGGAGGAGGGAAGGCATATAATTCACCCCTCCACTTT.